This paragraph reports one T cell receptor (beta chain). The target antigen is unknown. This specimen comes from a study of cytomegalovirus exposure and HLA in healthy donors. Study-level information: An early data release held some 85 million unique TCRs from HLA-typed donors.

Whole-study results and caveats: The authors considered a cluster of highly shared sequence variants likely to be a sequencing artifact. V- and J-gene trimming in TCR beta was tied to a missense DCLRE1C variant by an analysis performed later.

The PCR used 60 Vbeta and 13 Jbeta primers. TCRdb keeps only in-frame clones here, not all; method: immunoSEQ multiplex PCR. The sample lists more than 150,000 clones, around 75% occurring once. The CDR3 runs 15 residues. Germline V lookup: CDR1 MNHEY, CDR2 SVGAGI. Deletions cut 7 bases from V and 0 bases from J, with 12 bases between. The rearrangement joins TRBV6-5 to TRBJ2-2, with D tentatively TRBD1 (5 bases). The sample consisted of PBMCs. This TCR was recovered from a woman aged 25 to 39 in good health and CMV-seropositive. The CDR3 sequence is CASITGSSNTGELFF. The CDR3 DNA sequence: TGTGCCAGCATTACAGGCAGTTCGAACACCGGGGAGCTGTTTTTT.